The 24 T cell receptor beta chains presented below share a single source sample, sequenced in a study of T cells in Graves' hyperthyroidism and ophthalmopathy. RNA transcripts served as the template for amplifying TCR beta CDR3 regions. The primer set for the first-round RT-PCR of the TCR CDR3 was HTBI. In TCRdb, the multiplex PCR reads were re-called with MiXCR into one record per CDR3 protein. The repertoire includes hundreds of thousands of distinct CDR3 sequences, about 15% of them detected once, and 5% to 7% sits in the top ten. The sequenced sample was blood. The receptors here all came from a woman aged 30 to 39 with Graves' hyperthyroidism that later progressed to Graves' ophthalmopathy.

This clonotype was observed a few times. V gene TRBV4-3 combines with J gene TRBJ1-6, with D possibly TRBD1 on 6 matching bases. CDR1 and CDR2 from the germline V gene are LGHNA and YSLEER. The CDR3 sequence is 16 residues long. The V end was cut by 0 bases, the J end by 9 bases, with 15 bases between. CDR3 loop: CASSQDRAGGGSPLHF. The CDR3 region has the DNA TGCGCCAGCAGCCAAGATAGAGCGGGGGGCGGTTCACCCCTCCACTTT.

This sequence joins TRBV27 and TRBJ2-1; tentative D call: TRBD2 (6 bases). Germline lookup yields CDR1 MNHEY and CDR2 SMNVEV (reference sequence). Between the trimmed V and J ends, which lost 7 bases and 0 bases, there was a span of 16 bases. The CDR3 has 16 residues. CDR3 sequence reads: CASISGSGFSYNEQFF. CDR3 bases: TGTGCCAGCATTAGTGGCAGCGGGTTCTCCTACAATGAGCAGTTCTTC.

The chain has TRBV20-1 and TRBJ1-1; no firm D call. V lost 4 bases, J lost 1 base, and 10 bases lay in between. Germline loops: CDR1 DFQATT, CDR2 SNEGSKA (reference sequence). The CDR3 is 13 residues long. CDR3 coding DNA: TGCAGTGCTAAGGGCCTCCAGAACACTGAAGCTTTCTTT. Translated: CSAKGLQNTEAFF.

This clonotype was seen many times. CDR3 nucleotides: TGTGCCAGCAGCTGGGACAGGTCCTACGAGCAGTACTTC. This translates into CASSWDRSYEQYF. The V and J genes are TRBV7-9 and TRBJ2-7; TRBD1 matches at 8 bases. The germline gives CDR1 SEHNR, CDR2 FQNEAQ (reference sequence). V was pared by 4 bases and J by 1 base, with 0 bases of the junction left unmatched. This CDR3 spans 13 amino acids. The full variable domain, in which reference TRBV7-9 and TRBJ2-7 provide the parts outside the CDR3, is DTGVSQNPRHKITKRGQNVTFRCDPISEHNRLYWYRQTLGQGPEFLTYFQNEAQLEKSRLLSDRFSAERPKGSFSTLEIQRTEQGDSAMYLCASSWDRSYEQYFGPGTRLTVT.

This clonotype was counted ten times or more. The V and J genes are TRBV7-9 and TRBJ2-5; D unclear. Per germline, CDR1 SEHNR and CDR2 FQNEAQ (reference sequence). This CDR3 contains 13 residues. The V end was cut by 3 bases, the J end by 5 bases, with 10 bases between. The CDR3, as DNA: TGTGCCAGCAGCTTGTTGGGTAGTGAGACCCAGTACTTC. As protein: CASSLLGSETQYF.

Many counts were recorded for this clonotype. The genes are TRBV7-9 and TRBJ2-7; D perhaps matches TRBD2 (6 bases). Trimming pared 3 bases from V and 3 bases from J, leaving 15 bases between. The germline V gene has CDR1 SEHNR and CDR2 FQNEAQ (reference sequence). The CDR3 consists of 15 residues. Here the CDR3 DNA reads TGTGCCAGCAGCTTGACCGGGACTCGCAACTACGAGCAGTACTTC. It specifies CASSLTGTRNYEQYF.

The CDR3, as DNA: TGCAGTGCTAGAGATGATGGGGGAGGTCAGCCCCAGCATTTT. Encoded protein: CSARDDGGGQPQHF. The chain couples TRBV20-1 to TRBJ1-5; D is perhaps TRBD1 (5 bases). Between the trimmed V and J ends, which lost 0 bases and 6 bases, there was a span of 12 bases. The CDR3 contains 14 residues. CDR1 is DFQATT, CDR2 SNEGSKA, per germline (reference sequence).

Only a few counts were recorded for this clonotype. Possible read error: a much larger clone is one base away. This sequence joins TRBV11-2 and TRBJ1-2, with a weak D call TRBD1 (5 bases). This CDR3 contains 14 residues. Germline values: CDR1 SGHAT, CDR2 FQNNGV. This chain's CDR3 is CASSPTGGNYGHTF. CDR3 coding DNA: TGTGCCAGCAGCCCCACAGGCGGAAACTATGGCCACACCTTC.

This clonotype was found many times. The chain combines TRBV6-2 or TRBV6-3 with TRBJ1-3; no firm D call. Trimming cost V 2 bases and J 0 bases, with 11 bases left between them. The CDR3 runs 16 residues. CDR1 and CDR2 (germline): MNHEY, SVGEGT. The CDR3 is CASSYDGIGSGNTIYF. For the CDR3, the DNA is TGTGCCAGCAGTTACGATGGAATCGGCTCTGGAAACACCATATATTTT.

This clonotype was seen at least ten times. The chain carries TRBV2 and TRBJ2-5; D unresolved. CDR1 and CDR2 (germline): SNHLY, FYNNEI. Trimming cost V 5 bases and J 5 bases, with 6 bases left between them. This CDR3 spans 11 amino acids. The CDR3 sequence: CASSSRETQYF. The DNA for the CDR3 is TGTGCCAGCAGTTCTAGGGAGACCCAGTACTTC.

This clonotype turned up a few times. The CDR3 is CAISEGDSGANVLTF. DNA of the CDR3: TGTGCCATCAGTGAAGGCGACTCTGGGGCCAACGTCCTGACTTTC. This chain links TRBV10-3 with TRBJ2-6; D unresolved. This CDR3 contains 15 residues. V lost 3 bases to trimming and J lost 0 bases, with 6 bases between them. Germline assignment: CDR1 ENHRY and CDR2 SYGVKD.

This clonotype was seen at least ten times. The rearrangement links TRBV20-1 to TRBJ2-2; D gene uncertain. The ends were cut back, 2 bases at V and 6 bases at J, with 7 bases in the middle. The germline V gene has CDR1 DFQATT and CDR2 SNEGSKA (reference sequence). The CDR3 extends over 12 amino acids. For the CDR3, the DNA is TGCAGTGCTAGACAGGCTCCCGGGGAGCTGTTTTTT. It yields the protein CSARQAPGELFF.

The V and J genes are TRBV6-1 and TRBJ1-1; weak D call: TRBD1 (6 bases). Per germline, CDR1 MNHNS and CDR2 SASEGT. Trimming shortened V by 7 bases and J by 5 bases, and 17 bases separated the two germline ends. There are 14 residues in the CDR3. CDR3 bases: TGTGCCAGCAACAACCAGGGGTGGAGGACTGAAGCTTTCTTT. The encoded protein is CASNNQGWRTEAFF.

This clonotype came up many times. The V call is TRBV11-2, the J call TRBJ2-3, with D tentatively TRBD2 (6 bases). CDR3 length: 15 amino acids. V dropped 2 bases and J dropped 4 bases, with 13 bases sitting between them. Germline CDR1 SGHAT, CDR2 FQNNGV. DNA of the CDR3: TGTGCCAGCAGCTTAAGTTTCGGGAGCTCAGATACGCAGTATTTT. This sequence encodes CASSLSFGSSDTQYF.

This clonotype was picked up many times. The V call is TRBV2, the J call TRBJ2-5; D may be TRBD2 (6 bases). V gave up 8 bases and J gave up 3 bases, with 13 bases separating them. The CDR3 runs to 13 residues. Germline-derived CDR1 and CDR2 are SNHLY and FYNNEI. CDR3 nucleotides: TGTGCCAGCGAAACTAGCTCTGAAGAGACCCAGTACTTC. This sequence encodes CASETSSEETQYF.

This clonotype was observed a handful of times. The chain couples TRBV19 to TRBJ2-1; 12 nucleotides agree with TRBD2. Germline CDR1 LNHDA, CDR2 SQIVND (reference sequence). The CDR3 runs to 15 residues. V shed 4 bases and J 8 bases; nucleotides not matched to a gene: 6. The CDR3 DNA sequence: TGTGCCAGTAGTAGCCTAGCGGGAGGGCTGGATGAGCAGTTCTTC. As protein: CASSSLAGGLDEQFF.

This clonotype showed up many times. The rearrangement uses TRBV11-3 and TRBJ1-3, with unresolved D. The CDR3 is 17 amino acids. CDR1 is SGHNT, CDR2 YENEEA, per germline. V lost 0 bases, J lost 4 bases, and 16 bases lay in between. The CDR3 spells CASSLDHEDLSGNTIYF. CDR3 DNA sequence: TGTGCCAGCAGCTTAGATCACGAAGACCTGTCGGGAAACACCATATATTTT.

The chain uses TRBV20-1 and TRBJ1-6; 7 nucleotides agree with TRBD1. Losses at the gene ends were 2 bases for V and 0 bases for J; bases not matched to a gene: 7. Germline CDR1 DFQATT, CDR2 SNEGSKA (reference sequence). The CDR3 loop spans 17 amino acids. Here the CDR3 DNA reads TGCAGTGCTAGACCGGGACAGCCGATCTCCTATAATTCACCCCTCCACTTT. It is translated as CSARPGQPISYNSPLHF.

CDR3 loop: CSASLGTGQYF. The DNA of the CDR3 is TGCAGTGCTAGTCTGGGTACCGGGCAGTACTTC. The rearrangement links TRBV20-1 to TRBJ2-7; D call uncertain. The V gene's germline CDR1 is DFQATT and CDR2 SNEGSKA (reference sequence). The CDR3 runs to 11 residues. The V end lost 3 bases, the J end lost 9 bases, and 12 bases lay between the germline ends.

This clonotype occurred once. J is TRBJ2-2 and V is TRBV11-2; D may match TRBD1 or TRBD2 (5 bases each). The CDR3 covers 17 residues. V lost 3 bases, J lost 3 bases, and 17 bases lay in between. CDR1 and CDR2 from the germline V gene are SGHAT and FQNNGV. The DNA for the CDR3 is TGTGCCAGCAGCTTTGGGACGCACTATGGCTACACCGGGGAGCTGTTTTTT. This encodes CASSFGTHYGYTGELFF.

The rearrangement links TRBV20-1 to TRBJ1-2; D unclear. This CDR3 region has 15 residues. Between the trimmed V and J ends, which lost 0 bases and 4 bases, there was a span of 15 bases. Germline values: CDR1 DFQATT, CDR2 SNEGSKA (reference sequence). The CDR3 DNA reads as TGCAGTGCTAGAGACTTACCGGGCAGCCCCTATGGCTACACCTTC. Encoded protein: CSARDLPGSPYGYTF.

Comments on this clonotype: A read error may explain this, as a much larger clone is one base away. The chain recombines TRBV3-1 with TRBJ2-7; D may be TRBD2 (6 bases). Germline values: CDR1 LGHDT, CDR2 YNNKEL (reference sequence). The CDR3 loop spans 13 amino acids. CDR3 coding DNA: TGTGCCAGCAGGGATAGCGGTCCGGGCGAGCAGTGCTTC. This sequence encodes CASRDSGPGEQCF.

This clonotype was observed many times. The V and J genes are TRBV27 and TRBJ2-1; D is unresolved. Germline-derived CDR1 and CDR2 are MNHEY and SMNVEV (reference sequence). The CDR3 extends over 14 amino acids. Trimming took off 5 bases at V and 7 bases at J, with 15 bases between the two ends. CDR3 residues: CASSTTPGSNEQFF. The CDR3 DNA sequence: TGTGCCAGCAGTACTACCCCGGGTAGTAATGAGCAGTTCTTC.

The V call is TRBV14, the J call TRBJ1-4, with no clear D. Germline CDR1 is SGHDN and CDR2 is FVKESK. The CDR3 has 16 residues. V dropped 4 bases and J dropped 5 bases, with 17 bases sitting between them. CDR3 coding DNA: TGTGCCAGCAGCCGTTACTTCTTAAGTCGGAATGAAAAACTGTTTTTT. This sequence encodes CASSRYFLSRNEKLFF.